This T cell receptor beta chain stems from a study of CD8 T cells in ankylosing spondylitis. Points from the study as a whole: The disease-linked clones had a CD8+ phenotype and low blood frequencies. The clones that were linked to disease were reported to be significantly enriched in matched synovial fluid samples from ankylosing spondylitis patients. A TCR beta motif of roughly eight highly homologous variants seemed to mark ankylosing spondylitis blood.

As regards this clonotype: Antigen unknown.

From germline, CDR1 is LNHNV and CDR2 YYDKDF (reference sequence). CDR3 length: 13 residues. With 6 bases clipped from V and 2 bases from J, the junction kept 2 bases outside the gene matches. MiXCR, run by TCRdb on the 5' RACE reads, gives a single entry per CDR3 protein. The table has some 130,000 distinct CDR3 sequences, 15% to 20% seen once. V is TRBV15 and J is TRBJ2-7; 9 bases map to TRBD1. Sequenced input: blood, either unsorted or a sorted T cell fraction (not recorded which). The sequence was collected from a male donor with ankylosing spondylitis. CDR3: CATRGTGTYEQYF. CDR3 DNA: TGTGCCACCAGAGGGACAGGGACCTACGAGCAGTACTTC.